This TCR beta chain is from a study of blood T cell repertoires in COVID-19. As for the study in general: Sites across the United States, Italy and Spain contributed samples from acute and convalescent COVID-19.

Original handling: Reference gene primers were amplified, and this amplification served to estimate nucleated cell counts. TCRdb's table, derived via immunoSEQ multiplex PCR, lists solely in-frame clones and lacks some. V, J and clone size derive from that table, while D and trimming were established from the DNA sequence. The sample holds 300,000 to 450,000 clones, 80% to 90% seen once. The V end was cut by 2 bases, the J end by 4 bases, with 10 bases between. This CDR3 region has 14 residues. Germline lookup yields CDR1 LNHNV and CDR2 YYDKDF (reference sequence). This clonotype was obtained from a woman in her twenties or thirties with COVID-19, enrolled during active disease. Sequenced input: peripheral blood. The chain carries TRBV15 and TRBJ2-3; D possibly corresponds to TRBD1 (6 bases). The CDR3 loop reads CATSRMGASDTQYF. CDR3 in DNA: TGTGCCACCAGCAGAATGGGGGCATCAGATACGCAGTATTTT. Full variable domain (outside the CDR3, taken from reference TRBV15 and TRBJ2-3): DAMVIQNPRYQVTQFGKPVTLSCSQTLNHNVMYWYQQKSSQAPKLLFHYYDKDFNNEADTPDNFQSRRPNTSFCFLDIRSPGLGDTAMYLCATSRMGASDTQYFGPGTRLTVL.